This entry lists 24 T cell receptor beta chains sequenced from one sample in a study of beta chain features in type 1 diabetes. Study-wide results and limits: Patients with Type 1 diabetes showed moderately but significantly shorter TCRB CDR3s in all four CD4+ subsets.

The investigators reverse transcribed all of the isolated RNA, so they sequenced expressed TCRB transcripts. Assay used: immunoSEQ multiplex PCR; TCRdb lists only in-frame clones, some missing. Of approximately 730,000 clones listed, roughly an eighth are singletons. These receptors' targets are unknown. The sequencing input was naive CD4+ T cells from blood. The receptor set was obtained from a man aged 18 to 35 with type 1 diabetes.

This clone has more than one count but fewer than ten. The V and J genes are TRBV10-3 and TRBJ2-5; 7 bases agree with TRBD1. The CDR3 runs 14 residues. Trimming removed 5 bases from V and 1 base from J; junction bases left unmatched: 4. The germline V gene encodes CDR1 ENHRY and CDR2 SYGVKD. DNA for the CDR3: TGTGCCATCAGTCCCGGGACAGCCCAAGAGACCCAGTACTTC. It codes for CAISPGTAQETQYF.

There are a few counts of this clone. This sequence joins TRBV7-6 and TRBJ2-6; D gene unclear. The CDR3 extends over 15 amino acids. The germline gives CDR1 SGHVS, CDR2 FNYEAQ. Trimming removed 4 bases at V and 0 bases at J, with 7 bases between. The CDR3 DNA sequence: TGTGCCAGCAGCTCCCTCTACTCTGGGGCCAACGTCCTGACTTTC. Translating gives CASSSLYSGANVLTF.

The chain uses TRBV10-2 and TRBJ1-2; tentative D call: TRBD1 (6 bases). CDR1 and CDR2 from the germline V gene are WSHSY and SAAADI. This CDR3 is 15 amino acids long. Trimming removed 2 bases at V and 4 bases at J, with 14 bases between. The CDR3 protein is CASSEGATGTYGYTF. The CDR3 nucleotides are TGCGCCAGCAGTGAGGGAGCTACAGGGACCTATGGCTACACCTTC.

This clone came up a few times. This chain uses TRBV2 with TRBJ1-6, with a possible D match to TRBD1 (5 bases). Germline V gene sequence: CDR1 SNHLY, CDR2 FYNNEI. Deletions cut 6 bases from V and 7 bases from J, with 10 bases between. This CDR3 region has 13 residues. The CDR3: CASSGTGNSPLHF. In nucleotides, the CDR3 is TGTGCCAGCAGCGGGACGGGGAATTCACCCCTCCACTTT. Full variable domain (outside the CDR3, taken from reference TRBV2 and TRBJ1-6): EPEVTQTPSHQVTQMGQEVILRCVPISNHLYFYWYRQILGQKVEFLVSFYNNEISEKSEIFDDQFSVERPDGSNFTLKIRSTKLEDSAMYFCASSGTGNSPLHFGNGTRLTVT.

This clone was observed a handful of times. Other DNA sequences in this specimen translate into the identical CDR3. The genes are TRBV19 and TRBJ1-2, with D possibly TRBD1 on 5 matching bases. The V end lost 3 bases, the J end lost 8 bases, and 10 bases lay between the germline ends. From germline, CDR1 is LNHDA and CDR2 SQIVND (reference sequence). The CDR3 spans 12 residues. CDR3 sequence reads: CASSIQGRGYTF. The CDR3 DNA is TGTGCCAGTAGTATTCAGGGCAGGGGCTACACCTTC.

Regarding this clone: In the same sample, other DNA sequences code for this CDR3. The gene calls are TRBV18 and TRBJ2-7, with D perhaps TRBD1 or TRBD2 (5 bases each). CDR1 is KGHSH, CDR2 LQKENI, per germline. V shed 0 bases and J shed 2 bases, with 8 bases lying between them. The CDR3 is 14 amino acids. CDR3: CASSPPGRTYEQYF. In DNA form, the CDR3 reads TGTGCCAGCTCACCACCGGGACGGACCTACGAGCAGTACTTC. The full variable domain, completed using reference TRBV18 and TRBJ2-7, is NAGVMQNPRHLVRRRGQEARLRCSPMKGHSHVYWYRQLPEEGLKFMVYLQKENIIDESGMPKERFSAEFPKEGPSILRIQQVVRGDSAAYFCASSPPGRTYEQYFGPGTRLTVT.

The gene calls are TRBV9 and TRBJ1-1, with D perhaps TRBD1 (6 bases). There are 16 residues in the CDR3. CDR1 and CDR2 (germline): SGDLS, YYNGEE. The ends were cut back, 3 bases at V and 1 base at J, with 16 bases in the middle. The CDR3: CASSGQDGTSNTEAFF. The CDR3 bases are TGTGCCAGCAGCGGACAAGACGGGACATCGAACACTGAAGCTTTCTTT.

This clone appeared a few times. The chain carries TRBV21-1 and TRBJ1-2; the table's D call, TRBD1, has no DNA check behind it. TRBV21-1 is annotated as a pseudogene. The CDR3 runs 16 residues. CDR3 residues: CASPVARGLSRSGYTF. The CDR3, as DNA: TGTGCCAGCCCGGTGGCCAGGGGGCTGTCGAGGAGTGGCTACACCTTC.

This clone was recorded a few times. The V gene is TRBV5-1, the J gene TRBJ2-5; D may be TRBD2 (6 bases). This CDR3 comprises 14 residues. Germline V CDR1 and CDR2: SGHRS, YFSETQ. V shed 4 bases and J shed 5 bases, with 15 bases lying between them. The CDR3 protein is CASSRTTLGETQYF. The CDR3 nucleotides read TGCGCCAGCAGCCGGACTACCCTAGGGGAGACCCAGTACTTC.

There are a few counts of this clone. Written as DNA, the CDR3 is TGTGCCAGCAGCTTCTCGCCGGGAGGGGACACTGAAGCTTTCTTT. Translating gives CASSFSPGGDTEAFF. This chain connects TRBV9 to TRBJ1-1, with D possibly TRBD1 on 5 matching bases. Germline V gene lookup returns CDR1 SGDLS and CDR2 YYNGEE. Deletions cut 4 bases from V and 3 bases from J, with 16 bases between. This CDR3 is 15 amino acids long.

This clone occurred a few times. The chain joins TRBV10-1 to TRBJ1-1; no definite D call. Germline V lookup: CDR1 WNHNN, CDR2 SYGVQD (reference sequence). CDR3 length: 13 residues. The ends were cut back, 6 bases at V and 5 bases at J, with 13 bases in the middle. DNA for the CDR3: TGCGCCAGCAGCACAGACGCCGGGACTGAAGCTTTCTTT. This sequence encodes CASSTDAGTEAFF.

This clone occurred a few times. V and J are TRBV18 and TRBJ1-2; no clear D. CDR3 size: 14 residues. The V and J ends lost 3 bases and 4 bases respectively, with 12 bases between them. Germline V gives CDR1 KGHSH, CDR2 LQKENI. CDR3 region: CASSPEDLGYGYTF. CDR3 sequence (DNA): TGTGCCAGCTCACCTGAGGACCTCGGCTATGGCTACACCTTC.

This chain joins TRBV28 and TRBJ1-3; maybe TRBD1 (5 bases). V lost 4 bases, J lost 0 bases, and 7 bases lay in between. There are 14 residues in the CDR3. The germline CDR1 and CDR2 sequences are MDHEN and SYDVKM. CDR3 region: CASSSDSSGNTIYF. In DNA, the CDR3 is TGTGCCAGCAGTTCAGACAGCTCTGGAAACACCATATATTTT.

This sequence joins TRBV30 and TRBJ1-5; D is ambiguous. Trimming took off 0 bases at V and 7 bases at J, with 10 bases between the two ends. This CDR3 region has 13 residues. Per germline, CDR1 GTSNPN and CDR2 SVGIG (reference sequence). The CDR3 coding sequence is TGTGCCTGGAGTGTAAGGTATAGGCAGCCCCAGCATTTT. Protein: CAWSVRYRQPQHF.

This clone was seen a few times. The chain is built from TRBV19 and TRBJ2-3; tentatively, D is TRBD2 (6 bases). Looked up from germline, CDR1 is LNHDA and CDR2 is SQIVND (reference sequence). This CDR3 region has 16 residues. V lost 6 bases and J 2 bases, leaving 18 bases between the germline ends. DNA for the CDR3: TGTGCCAGTAGCCCCGGCGGGGCCCGATCCACAGATACGCAGTATTTT. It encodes CASSPGGARSTDTQYF.

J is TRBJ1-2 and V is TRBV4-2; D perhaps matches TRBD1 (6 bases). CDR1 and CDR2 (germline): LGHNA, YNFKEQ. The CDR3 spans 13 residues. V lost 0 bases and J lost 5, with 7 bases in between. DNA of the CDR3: TGTGCCAGCAGCCAAGAAACAGGGTATGGCTACACCTTC. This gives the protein CASSQETGYGYTF.

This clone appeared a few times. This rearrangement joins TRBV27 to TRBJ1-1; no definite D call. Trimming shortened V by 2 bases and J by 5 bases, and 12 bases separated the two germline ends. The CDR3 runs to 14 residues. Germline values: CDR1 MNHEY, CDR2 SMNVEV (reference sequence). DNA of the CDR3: TGTGCCAGCAGTTTAACGAGGGAGGGAACTGAAGCTTTCTTT. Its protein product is CASSLTREGTEAFF.

The CDR3 DNA sequence: TGTGCCACTCGGTGGGGGGCCCAAGATACGCAGTATTTT. This codes for CATRWGAQDTQYF. This sequence joins TRBV6-5 and TRBJ2-3; possibly TRBD1 or TRBD2 for D (6 bases each). The CDR3 covers 13 residues. Trimming removed 10 bases at V and 5 bases at J, with 16 bases between. Germline assignment: CDR1 MNHEY and CDR2 SVGAGI.

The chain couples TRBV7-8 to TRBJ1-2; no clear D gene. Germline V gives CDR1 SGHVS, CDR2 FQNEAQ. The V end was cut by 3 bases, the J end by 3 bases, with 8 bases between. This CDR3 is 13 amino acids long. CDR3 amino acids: CASSFSGDYGYTF. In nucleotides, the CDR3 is TGTGCCAGCAGCTTTTCTGGTGACTATGGCTACACCTTC.

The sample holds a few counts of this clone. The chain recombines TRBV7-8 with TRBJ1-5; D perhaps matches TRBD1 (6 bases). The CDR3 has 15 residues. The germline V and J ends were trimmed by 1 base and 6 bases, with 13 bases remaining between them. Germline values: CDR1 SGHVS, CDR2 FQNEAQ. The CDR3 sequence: CASSLGRGAGQPQHF. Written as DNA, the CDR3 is TGTGCCAGCAGCTTAGGCCGGGGGGCCGGTCAGCCCCAGCATTTT.

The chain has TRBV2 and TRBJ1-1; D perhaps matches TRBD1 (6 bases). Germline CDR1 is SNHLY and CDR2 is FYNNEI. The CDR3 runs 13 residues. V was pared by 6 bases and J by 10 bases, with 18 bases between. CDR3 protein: CASSSQGRAPAFF. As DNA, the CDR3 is TGTGCCAGCAGCTCCCAGGGGAGGGCACCAGCTTTCTTT.

The CDR3 sequence: CASSHGTAYGYTF. The CDR3 DNA follows: TGTGCCAGCAGTCACGGGACAGCCTATGGCTACACCTTC. The gene calls are TRBV2 and TRBJ1-2, with 7 bases identical to TRBD1. Looked up from germline, CDR1 is SNHLY and CDR2 is FYNNEI. The J segment lost 4 bases and the V segment lost 5 bases, leaving 4 bases of the junction unmatched. The CDR3 consists of 13 residues. Together with reference TRBV2 and TRBJ1-2, the CDR3 gives the full variable domain: EPEVTQTPSHQVTQMGQEVILRCVPISNHLYFYWYRQILGQKVEFLVSFYNNEISEKSEIFDDQFSVERPDGSNFTLKIRSTKLEDSAMYFCASSHGTAYGYTFGSGTRLTVV.

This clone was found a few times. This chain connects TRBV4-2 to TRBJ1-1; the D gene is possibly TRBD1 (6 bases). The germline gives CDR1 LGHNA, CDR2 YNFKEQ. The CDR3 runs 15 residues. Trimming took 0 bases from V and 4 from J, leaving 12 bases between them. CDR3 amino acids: CASSQDWTAGTEAFF. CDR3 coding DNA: TGTGCCAGCAGCCAAGATTGGACAGCCGGCACTGAAGCTTTCTTT.

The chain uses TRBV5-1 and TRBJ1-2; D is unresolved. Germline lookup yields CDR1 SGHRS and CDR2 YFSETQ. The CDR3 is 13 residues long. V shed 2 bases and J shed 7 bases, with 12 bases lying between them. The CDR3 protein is CASSFQEAGGYTF. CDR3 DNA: TGCGCCAGCAGCTTCCAGGAGGCAGGTGGCTACACCTTC.